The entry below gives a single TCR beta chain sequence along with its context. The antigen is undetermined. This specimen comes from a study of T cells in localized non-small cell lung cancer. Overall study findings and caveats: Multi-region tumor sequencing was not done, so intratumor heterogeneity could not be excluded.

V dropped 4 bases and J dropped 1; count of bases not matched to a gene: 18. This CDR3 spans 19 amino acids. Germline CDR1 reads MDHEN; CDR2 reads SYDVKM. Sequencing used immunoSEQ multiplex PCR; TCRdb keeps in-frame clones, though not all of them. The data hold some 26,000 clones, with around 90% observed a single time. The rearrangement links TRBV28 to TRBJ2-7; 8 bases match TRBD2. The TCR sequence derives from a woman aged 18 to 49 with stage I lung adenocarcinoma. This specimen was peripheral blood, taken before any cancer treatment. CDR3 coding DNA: TGTGCCAGCAGTTGGGGGGGGCTGGTAGCGGGACCATCTTCCTACGAGCAGTACTTC. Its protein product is CASSWGGLVAGPSSYEQYF.